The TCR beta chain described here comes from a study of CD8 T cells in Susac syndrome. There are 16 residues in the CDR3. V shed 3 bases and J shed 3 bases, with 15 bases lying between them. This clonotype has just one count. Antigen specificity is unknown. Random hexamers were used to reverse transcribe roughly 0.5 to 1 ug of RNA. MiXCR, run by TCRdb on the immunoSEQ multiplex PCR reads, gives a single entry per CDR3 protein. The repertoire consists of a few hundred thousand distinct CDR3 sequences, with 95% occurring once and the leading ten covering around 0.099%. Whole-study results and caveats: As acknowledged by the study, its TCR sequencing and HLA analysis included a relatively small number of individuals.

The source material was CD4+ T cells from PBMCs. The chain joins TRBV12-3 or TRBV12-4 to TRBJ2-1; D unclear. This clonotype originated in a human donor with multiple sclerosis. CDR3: CASSLGASPYYNEQFF. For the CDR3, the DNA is TGTGCCAGCAGTTTGGGCGCCTCACCCTACTACAATGAGCAGTTCTTC.